This T cell receptor (beta chain) was captured in a study of T cells after yellow fever vaccination. MiXCR, applied by TCRdb to the 5' RACE reads, yields one record per CDR3 protein. Among 300,000 or so distinct CDR3 sequences, almost 4% were seen once, and the ten largest hold about 24%. The CDR3 loop spans 14 amino acids. Trimming removed 0 bases at V and 5 bases at J, with 10 bases between. The V gene's germline CDR1 is SGHRS and CDR2 YFSETQ. Broader study findings: The study found a weaker secondary response that peaked faster, day 5 versus 15.

This clonotype was detected a few times. Its antigen is currently unknown. The chain combines TRBV5-1 with TRBJ2-3, with D possibly matching TRBD1 (6 bases). The sequence came from a young man who received the YFV17D yellow fever vaccine. The sequenced sample was PBMCs, obtained 5 days after the yellow fever booster vaccination. The CDR3 loop is CASSLVLGGDTQYF. In DNA, the CDR3 is TGCGCCAGCAGCTTGGTGCTAGGGGGAGATACGCAGTATTTT.